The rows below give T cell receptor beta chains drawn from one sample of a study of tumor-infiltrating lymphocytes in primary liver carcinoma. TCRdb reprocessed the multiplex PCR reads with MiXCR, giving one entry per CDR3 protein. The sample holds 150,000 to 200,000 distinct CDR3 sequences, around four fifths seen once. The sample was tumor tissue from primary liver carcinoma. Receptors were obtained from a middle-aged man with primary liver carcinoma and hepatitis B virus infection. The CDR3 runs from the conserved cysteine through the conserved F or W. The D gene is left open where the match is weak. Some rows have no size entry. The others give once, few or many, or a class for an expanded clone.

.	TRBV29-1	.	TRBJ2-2	CNVANTGELFF	TGCAACGTTGCTAACACCGGGGAGCTGTTTTTT
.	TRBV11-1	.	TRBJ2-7	CPGSSSRDSSYEQYF	TGTCCCGGCAGCTCATCCCGGGACTCCTCCTACGAGCAGTATTTC
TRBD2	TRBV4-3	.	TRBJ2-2	CANRRGLAGSANTGELFF	TGCGCCAATAGACGGGGACTAGCGGGTTCCGCGAACACCGGGGAGCTGTTTTTT
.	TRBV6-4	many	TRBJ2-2	CASSETSFAGELFF	TGTGCCAGCAGTGAGACTAGTTTCGCCGGGGAGCTGTTTTTT
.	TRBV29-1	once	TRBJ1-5	CSVVGQINQTHHF	TGCAGCGTTGTCGGACAGATCAACCAGACCCATCATTTT
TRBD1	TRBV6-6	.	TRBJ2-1	CASRYSVGQGIHNKQFF	TGTGCCAGTAGATACTCGGTGGGACAGGGCATACACAATAAGCAGTTCTTC
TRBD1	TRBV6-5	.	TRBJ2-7	CASSMRGLGTYEQYF	TGTGCCAGCAGCATGAGGGGGCTCGGTACCTACGAGCAGTACTTC
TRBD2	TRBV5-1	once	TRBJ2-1	CASSSYSTSGSYNEQLF	TGCGCCAGCAGCAGTTATTCGACTAGCGGGAGTTACAATGAGCAGTTATTC
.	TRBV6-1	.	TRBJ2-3	CASDATYTQYF	TGTGCCAGCGATGCGACTTACACGCAGTATTTT
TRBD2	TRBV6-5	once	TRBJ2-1	CASSYYGLVGQNRYNEQFF	TGTGCCAGCAGTTACTACGGACTAGTGGGCCAAAATAGGTACAATGAGCAGTTCTTC
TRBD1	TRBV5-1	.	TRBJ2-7	CASNLGGADGQYF	TGCGCCAGCAACTTAGGGGGCGCGGACGGGCAGTACTTC
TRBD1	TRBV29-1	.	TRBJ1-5	CIAAGGANQPQHF	TGCATCGCCGCAGGGGGAGCGAATCAACCCCAGCATTTT
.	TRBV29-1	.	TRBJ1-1	CSVITEGTEAVF	TGTAGCGTGATAACGGAGGGCACTGAAGCTGTCTTT
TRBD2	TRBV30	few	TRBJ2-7	CVSRFGQLAEIPKRYEQYF	TGTGTCTCCCGTTTTGGACAACTAGCGGAGATCCCTAAAAGATACGAGCAGTACTTC
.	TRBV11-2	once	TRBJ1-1	CANSLDRCPPGEAFF	TGCGCCAACAGCTTAGATCGGTGCCCGCCTGGTGAAGCTTTCTTT
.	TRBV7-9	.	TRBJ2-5	CTSSPLRTAQETRYF	TGTACTAGCAGCCCCCTCCGGACAGCCCAAGAGACCCGGTACTTC